The 17 T cell receptor beta chains below all came from one sample that was sequenced in a study of blood T cell repertoires in COVID-19. This table comes from immunoSEQ multiplex PCR, and its TCRdb copy is limited to in-frame clones, with some not included. The sample holds approximately 300,000 clones, about 90% seen once. The specimen sequenced was PBMCs or T cells enriched from blood (not recorded which). The source of these receptors is a woman aged 18-29 years with acute COVID-19.

This clone is a singleton in its sample. J is TRBJ2-1 and V is TRBV19, with 12 bases aligning to TRBD2. CDR3 length: 16 amino acids. In germline, CDR1 is LNHDA, CDR2 SQIVND (reference sequence). V lost 5 bases, J lost 10 bases, and 12 bases stayed unmatched. For the CDR3, the DNA is TGTGCCAGTAGTCCTGCGCCCGGGACTAGCGGGCCAGAGCAGTTCTTC. It specifies CASSPAPGTSGPEQFF. Complete variable domain (other parts from reference TRBV19 and TRBJ2-1): DGGITQSPKYLFRKEGQNVTLSCEQNLNHDAMYWYRQDPGQGLRLIYYSQIVNDFQKGDIAEGYSVSREKKESFPLTVTSAQKNPTAFYLCASSPAPGTSGPEQFFGPGTRLTVL.

The table lists this clone with a few counts. The rearrangement uses TRBV29-1 and TRBJ1-1; 10 bases agree with TRBD1. Germline values: CDR1 SQVTM, CDR2 ANQGSEA. V was clipped by 4 bases and J by 11 bases; unmatched bases: 13. The CDR3 loop spans 14 amino acids. The CDR3 loop is CSVVVRQGAQRAFF. The CDR3 DNA sequence: TGCAGCGTTGTGGTACGACAGGGGGCGCAGAGGGCTTTCTTT.

The CDR3 loop reads CASSTAPGQGNSPLHF. The DNA for the CDR3 is TGTGCCAGCTCAACAGCACCGGGACAGGGTAATTCACCCCTCCACTTT. The rearrangement links TRBV18 to TRBJ1-6; 9 positions match TRBD1. CDR3 length: 16 residues. Germline V gene lookup returns CDR1 KGHSH and CDR2 LQKENI. With 5 bases clipped from V and 6 bases from J, the junction kept 8 bases outside the gene matches.

This clone has only one observation. The chain is built from TRBV7-9 and TRBJ2-1, with 8 bases fitting TRBD2. V was clipped by 5 bases and J by 5 bases; unmatched bases: 11. This CDR3 comprises 16 residues. The germline gives CDR1 SEHNR, CDR2 FQNEAQ (reference sequence). CDR3 sequence reads: CASSPGHTSGDNEQFF. Here the CDR3 DNA reads TGTGCCAGCAGCCCAGGCCACACTAGCGGTGACAATGAGCAGTTCTTC.

This chain uses TRBV2 with TRBJ2-2; D unclear. CDR1 is SNHLY and CDR2 is FYNNEI in the germline V gene. V gave up 8 bases and J gave up 5 bases, with 9 bases separating them. CDR3 length: 12 residues. The CDR3 protein is CASSQDTGELFF. In nucleotides, the CDR3 is TGTGCCAGCTCCCAGGATACCGGGGAGCTGTTTTTT.

The chain couples TRBV28 to TRBJ2-3; the match to TRBD2 covers 7 bases. Germline V gives CDR1 MDHEN, CDR2 SYDVKM. Germline trimming cut 5 bases from V and 6 bases from J; bases unmatched to any gene: 8. This CDR3 is built from 14 residues. Written as DNA, the CDR3 is TGTGCCAGCAGTAGGGCGGGAGCAAGGGATACGCAGTATTTT. Translating gives CASSRAGARDTQYF.

The chain employs TRBV27 and TRBJ2-7; 14 nucleotides match TRBD2. V lost 4 bases and J lost 3; bases outside the gene matches: 5. This CDR3 has 16 amino acids. In germline, CDR1 is MNHEY, CDR2 SMNVEV (reference sequence). The CDR3, as DNA: TGTGCCAGCAGTTCCGGGACTAGCGGGGGTTTCTACGAGCAGTACTTC. Translating gives CASSSGTSGGFYEQYF.

The CDR3 DNA sequence: TGCAGCGTTGTCGGACTAGCGGGCACAGATACGCAGTATTTT. It is translated as CSVVGLAGTDTQYF. The chain recombines TRBV29-1 with TRBJ2-3, with 10 bases lining up with TRBD2. CDR3 length: 14 amino acids. The junction had 2 bases not matched to a gene; V was cut back by 4 bases and J by 1 base. From germline, CDR1 is SQVTM and CDR2 ANQGSEA.

V and J are TRBV19 and TRBJ2-5; 11 bases map to TRBD1. The V segment lost 5 bases and the J segment 5 bases; nucleotides outside the gene matches: 7. This CDR3 contains 15 residues. CDR1 is LNHDA, CDR2 SQIVND, per germline (reference sequence). The chain's CDR3 is CASSARTGGAETQYF. The CDR3 DNA follows: TGTGCCAGTAGTGCCCGGACAGGGGGCGCCGAGACCCAGTACTTC.

CDR3 DNA sequence: TGTGCCAGCAGTTCTCAGGGGAGCTCCTATAATTCACCCCTCCACTTT. It specifies CASSSQGSSYNSPLHF. The chain recombines TRBV27 with TRBJ1-6, with D possibly being TRBD1 (6 bases). This CDR3 contains 16 residues. Germline CDR1 and CDR2: MNHEY and SMNVEV (reference sequence). Trimming cost V 4 bases and J 0 bases, with 10 bases left between them.

V usage is TRBV4-2 and J usage is TRBJ2-3; 8 positions match TRBD2. The CDR3 totals 15 residues. V was clipped by 5 bases and J by 6 bases; unmatched bases: 10. CDR1 LGHNA and CDR2 YNFKEQ come from the germline V gene. The CDR3 loop is CASSDEAGRADTQYF. In DNA, the CDR3 is TGTGCCAGCAGCGACGAGGCCGGGAGGGCCGATACGCAGTATTTT.

V and J are TRBV5-1 and TRBJ2-3, with 7 bases that match TRBD1. Germline loops: CDR1 SGHRS, CDR2 YFSETQ. The CDR3 is made up of 12 amino acids. V dropped 7 bases and J dropped 5; count of bases not matched to a gene: 4. The CDR3 loop is CASQTGRDTQYF. The CDR3, as DNA: TGCGCCAGCCAGACAGGGAGAGATACGCAGTATTTT.

V is TRBV3-1 (or the pseudogene TRBV3-2) and J is TRBJ2-1; 8 bases fit TRBD2. Germline CDR1 is LGHDT and CDR2 is YNNKEL (reference sequence). Unmatched junction bases numbered 4, after V lost 2 bases and J lost 1 base. There are 16 residues in the CDR3. The CDR3 region is CASSQSGGASYNEQFF. In DNA form, the CDR3 reads TGTGCCAGCAGCCAATCCGGGGGGGCTTCCTACAATGAGCAGTTCTTC.

The V gene is TRBV28, the J gene TRBJ1-3; tentative D call: TRBD1 (6 bases). There are 15 residues in the CDR3. Germline V CDR1 and CDR2: MDHEN, SYDVKM. V was clipped by 4 bases and J by 0 bases, with 10 bases between them. The CDR3 DNA reads TGTGCCAGCAGTTGGACAGTGCTCTCTGGAAACACCATATATTTT. This encodes CASSWTVLSGNTIYF.

The chain is built from TRBV6-5 and TRBJ2-2, with D hard to call. CDR3 length: 13 amino acids. Germline V gene lookup returns CDR1 MNHEY and CDR2 SVGAGI. Trimming cost V 2 bases and J 8 bases, with 9 bases left between them. In DNA form, the CDR3 reads TGTGCCAGCAGTTACCCACAGTCTGGGGAGCTGTTTTTT. This codes for CASSYPQSGELFF.

The rearrangement links TRBV5-6 to TRBJ2-2, with D perhaps matching TRBD1 (6 bases). Trimming took off 4 bases at V and 4 bases at J, with 20 bases between the two ends. CDR1 SGHDT and CDR2 YYEEEE come from the germline V gene. The CDR3 totals 17 residues. The CDR3 DNA is TGTGCCAGCAGCGTACCCAGGGACAACCTTCTCACCGGGGAGCTGTTTTTT. Residues: CASSVPRDNLLTGELFF.

The chain recombines TRBV5-8 with TRBJ2-1; a possible D gene is TRBD1 (6 bases). Germline V gene data show CDR1 as SGHTS and CDR2 as YDEGEE. V was trimmed by 4 bases and J by 7 bases, leaving 18 bases between them. This CDR3 is 15 amino acids long. The CDR3, as DNA: TGTGCCAGCAGCCCCCGGCAGGGGTATTGGAATGAGCAGTTCTTC. This translates into CASSPRQGYWNEQFF.